The 18 T cell receptor beta chains in this list originate from one sample, sequenced in a study of T cell repertoires in cytomegalovirus infection (dated by TCRdb to about 2019). Sequencing took place on an Illumina HiSeq 1500. TCRdb handled the public reads itself, with Q25 trimming in fastp and clone calling in MiXCR, and kept productive beta chains. Duplicate CDR3 protein sequences are folded into a single record with the most common DNA and genes. This sample gives 350,000 to 550,000 distinct CDR3 sequences in total; approximately 33% of them show up just once. The ten largest clones add up to 12% to 15% of the sample. Material: PBMCs. Source of these receptors: a human donor in good health (CMV status not recorded). Some clones in this sample may be carry-over from other donors' samples.

This clonotype was detected once. This sequence joins TRBV19 and TRBJ1-1; D ambiguous. CDR3 length: 12 residues. Trimming stripped 5 bases from V and 4 bases from J, with 8 bases between. Germline lookup yields CDR1 LNHDA and CDR2 SQIVND (reference sequence). This CDR3 is CASSEGSTEAFF. Here the CDR3 DNA reads TGTGCCAGTAGTGAGGGTTCCACTGAAGCTTTCTTT.

The chain combines TRBV6-2 or TRBV6-3 with TRBJ2-1, with a possible D match to TRBD2 (5 bases). Germline V gene sequence: CDR1 MNHEY, CDR2 SVGEGT. This CDR3 has 12 amino acids. Trimming cost V 6 bases and J 9 bases, with 12 bases left between them. In nucleotides, the CDR3 is TGTGCCAGCAGCTTGCCCGGGGTTGAGCAGTTCTTC. Protein sequence: CASSLPGVEQFF.

This rearrangement joins TRBV2 to TRBJ2-7; D is undetermined. The germline V and J ends were trimmed by 7 bases and 0 bases, with 10 bases remaining between them. This CDR3 spans 13 amino acids. From germline, CDR1 is SNHLY and CDR2 FYNNEI. The CDR3 bases are TGTGCCAGCAATCCGAAGGGCTCCTACGAGCAGTACTTC. It codes for CASNPKGSYEQYF.

In its sample, this clonotype was seen many times. V gene TRBV11-2 combines with J gene TRBJ1-1; tentatively, D is TRBD1 (5 bases). The V and J ends lost 1 base and 3 bases respectively, with 12 bases between them. The CDR3 is 15 residues long. Germline loops: CDR1 SGHAT, CDR2 FQNNGV. The CDR3 DNA is TGTGCCAGCAGCTTAGCCCAGGGAGTGTACACTGAAGCTTTCTTT. Its protein is CASSLAQGVYTEAFF.

There are a few counts of this clonotype. This chain uses TRBV19 with TRBJ1-1; TRBD1 matches at 7 bases. The CDR3 consists of 16 residues. J was trimmed by 0 bases and V by 7 bases; bases with no gene match: 11. Looked up from germline, CDR1 is LNHDA and CDR2 is SQIVND (reference sequence). For the CDR3, the DNA is TGTGCCAGTATCGAATCAACAGGGGCACTGAACACTGAAGCTTTCTTT. Amino acid sequence: CASIESTGALNTEAFF.

This chain joins TRBV14 and TRBJ2-3; D not certain. The V gene lost 1 base and the J gene lost 6 bases, with 8 bases spanning the gap. Looked up from germline, CDR1 is SGHDN and CDR2 is FVKESK. The CDR3 runs to 13 residues. The CDR3 DNA reads as TGTGCCAGCAGCCAAGTACAGTGGGATACGCAGTATTTT. It codes for CASSQVQWDTQYF.

The rearrangement uses TRBV28 and TRBJ2-5; 7 bases match TRBD1. Germline V gives CDR1 MDHEN, CDR2 SYDVKM. This CDR3 contains 14 residues. After removal of 5 bases from V and 5 bases from J, the junction contained 8 bases not matched to a gene. The CDR3 loop is CASSRHQGVETQYF. As DNA, the CDR3 is TGTGCCAGCAGTCGACATCAGGGGGTCGAGACCCAGTACTTC.

This clonotype was detected a few times. The chain employs TRBV19 and TRBJ2-2; D uncertain. Germline V gene sequence: CDR1 LNHDA, CDR2 SQIVND (reference sequence). CDR3 length: 15 amino acids. Trimming left V 1 base short and J 0 bases short, with 6 bases between. The CDR3 protein is CASSIVGANTGELFF. The CDR3 nucleotides read TGTGCCAGTAGTATAGTTGGGGCGAACACCGGGGAGCTGTTTTTT. Together with reference TRBV19 and TRBJ2-2, the CDR3 gives the full variable domain: DGGITQSPKYLFRKEGQNVTLSCEQNLNHDAMYWYRQDPGQGLRLIYYSQIVNDFQKGDIAEGYSVSREKKESFPLTVTSAQKNPTAFYLCASSIVGANTGELFFGEGSRLTVL.

Only one count was recorded for this clonotype. The chain is built from TRBV5-5 and TRBJ1-5; no firm D call. Germline CDR1 reads SGHKS; CDR2 reads YYEKEE (reference sequence). V was shortened by 0 bases and J by 2 bases, with 9 bases between the two germline ends. This CDR3 is 15 amino acids long. In DNA, the CDR3 is TGTGCCAGCAGCTTGGGGGAAGTGGGCAATCAGCCCCAGCATTTT. This sequence encodes CASSLGEVGNQPQHF.

The chain uses TRBV20-1 and TRBJ2-1; no definite D call. The CDR3 is 15 residues long. Trimming shortened V by 0 bases and J by 3 bases, and 12 bases separated the two germline ends. Germline lookup yields CDR1 DFQATT and CDR2 SNEGSKA (reference sequence). Here the CDR3 DNA reads TGCAGTGCTAGAGATCCGGCGGAGATCTACAATGAGCAGTTCTTC. Residues: CSARDPAEIYNEQFF.

Note on this clonotype: A much larger clone is a single base away; this may be a read error. The chain combines TRBV7-3 with TRBJ2-7; no reliable D call. This CDR3 is built from 12 residues. Trimming stripped 4 bases from V and 6 bases from J, with 10 bases between. CDR1 and CDR2 from the germline V gene are SGHTA and FQGTGA. CDR3 nucleotides: TGTGCCAGCAGCTCCCAAAGTGGCGAGCAGTACTTC. This codes for CASSSQSGEQYF.

The rearrangement joins TRBV12-3 or TRBV12-4 to TRBJ2-2; TRBD2 agrees at 9 bases. The junction had 8 bases not matched to a gene; V was cut back by 6 bases and J by 3 bases. The CDR3 is 16 amino acids. CDR3 region: CASRRPSGAYTGELFF. CDR3 in DNA: TGTGCCAGCAGGCGGCCTAGCGGGGCGTACACCGGGGAGCTGTTTTTT.

This clonotype was detected ten times or more. The J gene is TRBJ2-1, the V gene TRBV7-9, with TRBD2 identical over 15 bases. Germline V gene lookup returns CDR1 SEHNR and CDR2 FQNEAQ (reference sequence). The trim removed 5 bases at V and 6 bases at J, leaving 2 bases unmatched. CDR3 length: 15 residues. The CDR3 nucleotides are TGTGCCAGCAGCAGGACTAGCGGGGGGGCCAATGAGCAGTTCTTC. Protein product: CASSRTSGGANEQFF.

This clonotype was found a few times. The rearrangement links TRBV10-3 to TRBJ2-2; 11 nucleotides agree with TRBD2. The V and J ends lost 10 bases and 1 base, in that order; junction bases with no gene match: 2. The germline gives CDR1 ENHRY, CDR2 SYGVKD. CDR3 size: 14 residues. The CDR3 DNA sequence: TGTGCCACGGGGACTAGCGGGAACACCGGGGAGCTGTTTTTT. Translation: CATGTSGNTGELFF.

The chain combines TRBV6-1 with TRBJ2-1; TRBD2 matches at 12 bases. CDR3 size: 15 residues. The ends lost 6 bases at V and 10 bases at J; junction bases unmatched: 10. Germline V lookup: CDR1 MNHNS, CDR2 SASEGT. The chain's CDR3 is CASSLTSGGRKEQFF. CDR3 nucleotides: TGTGCCAGCAGCCTAACTAGCGGGGGGCGGAAGGAGCAGTTCTTC.

V gene TRBV6-6 combines with J gene TRBJ1-5; tentatively, D is TRBD1 (6 bases). This CDR3 contains 15 residues. Germline-derived CDR1 and CDR2 are MNHNY and SVGAGI (reference sequence). The V end was cut by 2 bases, the J end by 3 bases, with 11 bases between. CDR3 in amino acids: CASSYGRGLNQPQHF. DNA for the CDR3: TGTGCCAGCAGTTACGGCAGGGGCCTCAATCAGCCCCAGCATTTT.

The chain has TRBV7-9 and TRBJ1-4, with D uncertain. Per germline, CDR1 SEHNR and CDR2 FQNEAQ (reference sequence). CDR3 length: 13 residues. Trimming took 2 bases from V and 8 from J, leaving 9 bases between them. CDR3 DNA: TGTGCCAGCAGCTTATCCCGAGCCGAAAAACTGTTTTTT. Its translation is CASSLSRAEKLFF.

This clonotype has more than one count but fewer than ten. The CDR3 DNA reads as TGTGCCAGCACCCCAGTTCCTACAGGGCTCAACACTGAAGCTTTCTTT. This sequence encodes CASTPVPTGLNTEAFF. The V gene is TRBV11-2, the J gene TRBJ1-1, with TRBD1 as a possible D gene (6 bases). Per germline, CDR1 SGHAT and CDR2 FQNNGV. The V end lost 7 bases, the J end lost 2 bases, and 20 bases lay between the germline ends. There are 16 residues in the CDR3.